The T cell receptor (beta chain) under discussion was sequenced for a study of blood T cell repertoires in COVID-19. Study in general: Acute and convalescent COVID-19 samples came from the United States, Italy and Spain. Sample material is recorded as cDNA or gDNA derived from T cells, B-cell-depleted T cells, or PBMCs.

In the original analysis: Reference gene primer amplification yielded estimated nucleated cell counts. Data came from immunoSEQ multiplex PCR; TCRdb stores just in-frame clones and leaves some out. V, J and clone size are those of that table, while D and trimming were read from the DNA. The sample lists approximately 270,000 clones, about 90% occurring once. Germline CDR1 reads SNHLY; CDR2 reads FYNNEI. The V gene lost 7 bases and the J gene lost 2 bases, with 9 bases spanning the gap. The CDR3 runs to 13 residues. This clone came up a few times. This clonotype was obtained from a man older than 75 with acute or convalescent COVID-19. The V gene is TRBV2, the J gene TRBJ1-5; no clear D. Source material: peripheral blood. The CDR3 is CASNLAGNQPQHF. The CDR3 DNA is TGTGCCAGCAATCTAGCCGGCAATCAGCCCCAGCATTTT. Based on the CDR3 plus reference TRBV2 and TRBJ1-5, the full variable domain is EPEVTQTPSHQVTQMGQEVILRCVPISNHLYFYWYRQILGQKVEFLVSFYNNEISEKSEIFDDQFSVERPDGSNFTLKIRSTKLEDSAMYFCASNLAGNQPQHFGDGTRLSIL.